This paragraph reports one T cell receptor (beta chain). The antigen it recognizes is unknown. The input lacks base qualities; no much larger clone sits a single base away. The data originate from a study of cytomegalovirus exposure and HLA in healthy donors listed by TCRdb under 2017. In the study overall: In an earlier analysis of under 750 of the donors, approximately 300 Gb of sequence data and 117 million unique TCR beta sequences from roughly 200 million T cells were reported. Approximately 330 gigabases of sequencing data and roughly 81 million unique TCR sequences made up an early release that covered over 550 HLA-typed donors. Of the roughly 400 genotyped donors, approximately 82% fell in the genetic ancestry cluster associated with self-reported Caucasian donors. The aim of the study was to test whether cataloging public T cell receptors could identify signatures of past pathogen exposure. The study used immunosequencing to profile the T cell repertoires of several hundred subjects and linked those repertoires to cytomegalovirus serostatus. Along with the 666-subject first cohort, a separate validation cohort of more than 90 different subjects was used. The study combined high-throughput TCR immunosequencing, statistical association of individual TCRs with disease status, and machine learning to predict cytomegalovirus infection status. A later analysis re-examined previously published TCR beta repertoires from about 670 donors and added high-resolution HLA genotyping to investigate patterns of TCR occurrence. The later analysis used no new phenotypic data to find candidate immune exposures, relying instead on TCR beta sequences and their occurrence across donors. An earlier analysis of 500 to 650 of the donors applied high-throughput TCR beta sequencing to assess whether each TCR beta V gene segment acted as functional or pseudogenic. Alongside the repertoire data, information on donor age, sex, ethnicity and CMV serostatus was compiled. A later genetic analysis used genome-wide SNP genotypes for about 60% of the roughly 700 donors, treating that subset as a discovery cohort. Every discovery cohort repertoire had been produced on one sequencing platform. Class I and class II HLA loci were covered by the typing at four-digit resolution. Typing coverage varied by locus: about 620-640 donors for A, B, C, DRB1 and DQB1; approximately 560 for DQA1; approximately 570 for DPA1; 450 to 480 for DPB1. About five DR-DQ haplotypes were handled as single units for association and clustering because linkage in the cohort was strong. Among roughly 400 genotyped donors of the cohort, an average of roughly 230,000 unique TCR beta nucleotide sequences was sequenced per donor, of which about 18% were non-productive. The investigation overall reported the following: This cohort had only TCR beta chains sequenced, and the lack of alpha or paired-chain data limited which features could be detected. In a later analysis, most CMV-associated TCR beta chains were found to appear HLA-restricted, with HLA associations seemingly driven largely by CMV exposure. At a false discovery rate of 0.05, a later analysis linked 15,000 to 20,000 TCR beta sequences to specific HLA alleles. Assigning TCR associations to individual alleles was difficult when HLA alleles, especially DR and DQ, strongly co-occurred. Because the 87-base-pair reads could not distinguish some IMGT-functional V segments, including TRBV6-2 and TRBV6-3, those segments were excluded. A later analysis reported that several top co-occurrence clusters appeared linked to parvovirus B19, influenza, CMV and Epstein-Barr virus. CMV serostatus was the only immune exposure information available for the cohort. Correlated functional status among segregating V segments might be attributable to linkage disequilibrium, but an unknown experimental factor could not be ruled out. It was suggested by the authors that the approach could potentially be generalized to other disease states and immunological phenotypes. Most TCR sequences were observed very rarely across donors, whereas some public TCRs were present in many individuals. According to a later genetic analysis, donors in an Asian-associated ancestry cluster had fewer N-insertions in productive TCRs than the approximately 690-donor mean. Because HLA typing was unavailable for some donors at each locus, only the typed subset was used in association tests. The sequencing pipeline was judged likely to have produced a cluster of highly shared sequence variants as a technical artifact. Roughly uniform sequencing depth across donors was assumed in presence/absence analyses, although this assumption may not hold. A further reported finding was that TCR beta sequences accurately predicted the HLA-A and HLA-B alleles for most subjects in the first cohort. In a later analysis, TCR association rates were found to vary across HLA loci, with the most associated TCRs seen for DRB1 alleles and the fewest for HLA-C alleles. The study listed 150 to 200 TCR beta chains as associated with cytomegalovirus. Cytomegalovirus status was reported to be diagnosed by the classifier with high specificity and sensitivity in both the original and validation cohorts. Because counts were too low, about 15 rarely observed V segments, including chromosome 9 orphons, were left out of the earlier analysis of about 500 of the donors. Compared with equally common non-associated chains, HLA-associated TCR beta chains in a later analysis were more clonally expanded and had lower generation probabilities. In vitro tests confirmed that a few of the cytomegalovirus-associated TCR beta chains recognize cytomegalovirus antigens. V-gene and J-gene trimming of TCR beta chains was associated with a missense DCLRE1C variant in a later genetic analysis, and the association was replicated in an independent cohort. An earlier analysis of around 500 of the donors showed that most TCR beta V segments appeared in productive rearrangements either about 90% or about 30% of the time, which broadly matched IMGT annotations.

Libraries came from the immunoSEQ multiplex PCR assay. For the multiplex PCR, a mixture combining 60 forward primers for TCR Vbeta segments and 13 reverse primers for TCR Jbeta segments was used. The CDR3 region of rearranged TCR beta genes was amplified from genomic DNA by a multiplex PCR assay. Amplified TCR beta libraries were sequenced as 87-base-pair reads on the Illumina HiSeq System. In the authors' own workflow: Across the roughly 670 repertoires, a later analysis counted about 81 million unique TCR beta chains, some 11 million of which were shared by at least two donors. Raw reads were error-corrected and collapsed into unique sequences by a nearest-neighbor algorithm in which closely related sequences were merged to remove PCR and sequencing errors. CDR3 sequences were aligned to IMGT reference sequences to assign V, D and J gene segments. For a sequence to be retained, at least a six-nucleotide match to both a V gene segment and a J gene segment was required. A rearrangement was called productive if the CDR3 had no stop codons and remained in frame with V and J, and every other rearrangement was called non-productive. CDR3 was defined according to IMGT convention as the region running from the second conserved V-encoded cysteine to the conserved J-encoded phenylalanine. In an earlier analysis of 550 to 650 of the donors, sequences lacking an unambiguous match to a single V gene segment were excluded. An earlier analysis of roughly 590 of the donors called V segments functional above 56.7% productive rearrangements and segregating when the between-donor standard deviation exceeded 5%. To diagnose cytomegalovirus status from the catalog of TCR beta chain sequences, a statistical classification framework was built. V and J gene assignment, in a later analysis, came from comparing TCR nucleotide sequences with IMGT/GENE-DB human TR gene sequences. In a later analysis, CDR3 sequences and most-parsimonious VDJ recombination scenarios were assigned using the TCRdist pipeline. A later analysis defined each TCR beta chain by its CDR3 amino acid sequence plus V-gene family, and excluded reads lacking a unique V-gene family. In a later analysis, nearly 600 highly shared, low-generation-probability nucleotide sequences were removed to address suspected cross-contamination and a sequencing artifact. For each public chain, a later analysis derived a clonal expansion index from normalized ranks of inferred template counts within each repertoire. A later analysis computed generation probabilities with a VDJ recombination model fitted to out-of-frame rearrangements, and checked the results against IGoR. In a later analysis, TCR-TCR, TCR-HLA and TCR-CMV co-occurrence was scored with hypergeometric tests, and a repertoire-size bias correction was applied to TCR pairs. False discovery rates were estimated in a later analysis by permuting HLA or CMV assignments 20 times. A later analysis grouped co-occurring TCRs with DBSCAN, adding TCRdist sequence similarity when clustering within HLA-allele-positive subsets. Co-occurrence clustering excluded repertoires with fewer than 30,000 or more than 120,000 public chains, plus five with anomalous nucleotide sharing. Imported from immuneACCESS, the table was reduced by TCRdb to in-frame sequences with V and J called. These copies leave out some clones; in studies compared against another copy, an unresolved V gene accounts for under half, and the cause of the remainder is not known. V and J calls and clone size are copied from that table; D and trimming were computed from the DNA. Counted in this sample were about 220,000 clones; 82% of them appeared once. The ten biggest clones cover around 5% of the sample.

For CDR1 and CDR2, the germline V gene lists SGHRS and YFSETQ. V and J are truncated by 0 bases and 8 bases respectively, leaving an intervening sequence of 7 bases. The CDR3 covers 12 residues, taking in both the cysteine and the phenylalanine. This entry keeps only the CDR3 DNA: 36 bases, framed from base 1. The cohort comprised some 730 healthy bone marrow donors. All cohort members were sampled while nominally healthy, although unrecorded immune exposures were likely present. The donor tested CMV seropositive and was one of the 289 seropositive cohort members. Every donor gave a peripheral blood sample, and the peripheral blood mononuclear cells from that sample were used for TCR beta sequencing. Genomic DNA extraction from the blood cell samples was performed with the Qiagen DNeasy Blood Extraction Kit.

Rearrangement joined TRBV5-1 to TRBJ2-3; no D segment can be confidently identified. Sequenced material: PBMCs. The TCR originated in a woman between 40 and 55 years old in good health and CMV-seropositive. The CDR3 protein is CASSLGRGTQYF. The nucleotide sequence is TGCGCCAGCAGCTTGGGTAGAGGTACGCAGTATTTT.